This T cell receptor beta chain is drawn from a study of shared clonotypes between healthy human individuals. On the study more broadly: Aged between 18 and 49, the donors were a couple of women and three men.

Study-wide findings and caveats: Compared with memory subsets, naive subsets generally had larger estimated richness. Despite large depth, rarefaction showed incomplete sorted-subset sequencing. Only blood was sampled, and tissue TCR repertoires likely differ from blood ones.

This CDR3 has 16 amino acids. Germline CDR1 is SGHNT and CDR2 is YYREEE (reference sequence). The V end was cut by 3 bases, the J end by 9 bases, with 22 bases between. Method: immunoSEQ multiplex PCR; TCRdb's copy keeps in-frame clones and lacks some. Here the sample spans about 710,000 clones, approximately 72% being singletons. On this clone itself: Antigen specificity is unknown.

The chain has TRBV5-4 and TRBJ2-1; tentatively, D is TRBD2 (6 bases). The sequenced sample consisted of memory CD4+ T cells sorted from blood. Subset meaning: CD45RA-negative fraction. The sequence was collected from a woman aged 25 to 39 in good health. Written as DNA, the CDR3 is TGTGCCAGCAGCTCGGAGACTAGAGATTCGGGCGGTGAGCAGTTCTTC. It specifies CASSSETRDSGGEQFF.